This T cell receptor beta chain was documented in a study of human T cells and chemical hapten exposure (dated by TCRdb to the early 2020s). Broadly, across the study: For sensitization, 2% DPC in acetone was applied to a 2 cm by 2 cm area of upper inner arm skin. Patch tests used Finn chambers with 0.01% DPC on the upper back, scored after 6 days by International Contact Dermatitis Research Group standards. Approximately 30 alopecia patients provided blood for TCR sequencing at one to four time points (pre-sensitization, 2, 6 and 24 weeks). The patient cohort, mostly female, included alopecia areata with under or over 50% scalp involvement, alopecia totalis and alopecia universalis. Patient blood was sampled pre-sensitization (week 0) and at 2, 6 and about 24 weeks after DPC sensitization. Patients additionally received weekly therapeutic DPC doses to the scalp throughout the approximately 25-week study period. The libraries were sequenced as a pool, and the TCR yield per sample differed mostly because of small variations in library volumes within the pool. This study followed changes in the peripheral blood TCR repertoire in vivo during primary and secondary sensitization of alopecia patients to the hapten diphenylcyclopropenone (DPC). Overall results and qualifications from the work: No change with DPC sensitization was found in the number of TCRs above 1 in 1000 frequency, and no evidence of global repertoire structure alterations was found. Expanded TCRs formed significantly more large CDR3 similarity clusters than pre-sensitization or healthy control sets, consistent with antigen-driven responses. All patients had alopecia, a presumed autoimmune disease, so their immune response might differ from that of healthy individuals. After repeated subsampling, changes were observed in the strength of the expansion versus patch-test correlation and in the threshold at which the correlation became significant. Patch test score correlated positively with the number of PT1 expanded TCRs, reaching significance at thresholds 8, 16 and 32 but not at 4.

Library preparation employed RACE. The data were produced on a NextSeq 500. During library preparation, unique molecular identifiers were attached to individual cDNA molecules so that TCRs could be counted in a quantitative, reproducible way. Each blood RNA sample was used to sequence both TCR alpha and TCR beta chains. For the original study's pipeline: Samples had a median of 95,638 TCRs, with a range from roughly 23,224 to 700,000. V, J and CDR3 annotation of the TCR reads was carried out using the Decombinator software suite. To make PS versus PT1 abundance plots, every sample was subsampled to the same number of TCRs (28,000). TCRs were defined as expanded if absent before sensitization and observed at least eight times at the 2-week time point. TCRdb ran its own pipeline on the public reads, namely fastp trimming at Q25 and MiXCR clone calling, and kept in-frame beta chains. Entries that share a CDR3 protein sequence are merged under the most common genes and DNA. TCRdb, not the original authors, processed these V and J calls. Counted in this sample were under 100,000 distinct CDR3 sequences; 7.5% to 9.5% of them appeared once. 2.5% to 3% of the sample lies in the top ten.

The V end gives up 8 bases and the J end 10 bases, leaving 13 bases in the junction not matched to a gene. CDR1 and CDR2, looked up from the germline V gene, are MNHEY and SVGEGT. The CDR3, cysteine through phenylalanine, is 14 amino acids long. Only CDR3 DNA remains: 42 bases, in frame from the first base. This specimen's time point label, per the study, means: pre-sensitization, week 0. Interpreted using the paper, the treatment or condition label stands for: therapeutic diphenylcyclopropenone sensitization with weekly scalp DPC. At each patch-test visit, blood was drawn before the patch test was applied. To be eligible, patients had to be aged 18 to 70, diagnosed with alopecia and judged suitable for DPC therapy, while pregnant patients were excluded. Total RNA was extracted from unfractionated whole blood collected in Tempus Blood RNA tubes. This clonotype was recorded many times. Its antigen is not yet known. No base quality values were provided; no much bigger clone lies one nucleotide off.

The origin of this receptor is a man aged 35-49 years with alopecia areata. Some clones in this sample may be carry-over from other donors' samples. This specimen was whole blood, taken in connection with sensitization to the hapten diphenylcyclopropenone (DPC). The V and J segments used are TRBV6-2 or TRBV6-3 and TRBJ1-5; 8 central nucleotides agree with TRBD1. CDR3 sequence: CASGSGGATLPQHF. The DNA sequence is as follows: TGTGCCAGCGGCTCAGGGGGCGCTACCCTTCCCCAGCATTTT.